These 23 T cell receptor beta chains originate from one sample sequenced in a study of T cell clonotyping in hematopoietic cell transplantation (dated by TCRdb to the early 2020s). Library preparation was by the immunoSEQ multiplex PCR assay. Drawn from immuneACCESS, this table holds only the in-frame rearrangements with V and J called that TCRdb kept. Clones are partly lost; checked studies trace under half to an unresolved V gene and leave the rest unexplained. For this sample the table gives about 41,000 clones, of which approximately 95% were detected only once. Under 0.95% of the sample is in the top ten clones. The sequencing sample was made of peripheral blood mononuclear cells. Source of these receptors: a man aged 25-45 years in good health. Some clones in this sample may be carry-over from other donors' samples.

The V call is TRBV7-8, the J call TRBJ2-5; D is perhaps TRBD2 (7 bases). Trimming left V 10 bases short and J 1 base short, with 22 bases between. CDR3 size: 16 residues. Germline CDR1 and CDR2: SGHVS and FQNEAQ. This CDR3 reads CATKGGAGSSQETQYF. In DNA form, the CDR3 reads TGTGCCACCAAAGGGGGGGCGGGGTCCTCCCAAGAGACCCAGTACTTC.

The J gene is TRBJ1-3, the V gene TRBV6-5, with D unclear. Germline V gene data show CDR1 as MNHEY and CDR2 as SVGAGI. CDR3 length: 15 amino acids. Trimming shortened V by 0 bases and J by 3 bases, and 9 bases separated the two germline ends. The CDR3 DNA reads TGTGCCAGCAGTTACTCCCTTTCCGGTGGAAACACCATATATTTT. This gives the protein CASSYSLSGGNTIYF.

The chain has TRBV11-3 and TRBJ2-3; no clear D. The CDR3 is 13 amino acids. Deletions cut 5 bases from V and 2 bases from J, with 8 bases between. Germline V gene sequence: CDR1 SGHNT, CDR2 YENEEA. The CDR3 DNA is TGTGCCAGCAGCCGGACCACCACAGATACGCAGTATTTT. It translates to CASSRTTTDTQYF.

The chain has TRBV2 and TRBJ2-7; TRBD2 is a possible D gene (6 bases). Between the trimmed V and J ends, which lost 4 bases and 0 bases, there was a span of 10 bases. The CDR3 spans 14 residues. The germline gives CDR1 SNHLY, CDR2 FYNNEI. Written as DNA, the CDR3 is TGTGCCAGCAGTGGGGAGGTTAGCTCCTACGAGCAGTACTTC. As protein: CASSGEVSSYEQYF.

This sequence joins TRBV15 and TRBJ2-7; the match to TRBD1 covers 9 bases. Germline-derived CDR1 and CDR2 are LNHNV and YYDKDF (reference sequence). V lost 9 bases and J lost 3; bases outside the gene matches: 9. This CDR3 has 14 amino acids. Here the CDR3 DNA reads TGTGCCACGCTCAAGGGACAGGGATACTACGAGCAGTACTTC. The encoded protein is CATLKGQGYYEQYF.

CDR3 sequence reads: CASSMTGSGETQYF. For the CDR3, the DNA is TGTGCCAGCAGCATGACAGGGTCGGGGGAGACCCAGTACTTC. The chain has TRBV11-2 and TRBJ2-5; 7 positions match TRBD1. Germline V gene lookup returns CDR1 SGHAT and CDR2 FQNNGV. This CDR3 spans 14 amino acids. J was trimmed by 5 bases and V by 5 bases; bases with no gene match: 8. The variable domain in full, completed from reference TRBV11-2 and TRBJ2-5, reads EAGVAQSPRYKIIEKRQSVAFWCNPISGHATLYWYQQILGQGPKLLIQFQNNGVVDDSQLPKDRFSAERLKGVDSTLKIQPAKLEDSAVYLCASSMTGSGETQYFGPGTRLLVL.

This clone is a singleton in its sample. The V gene is TRBV27, the J gene TRBJ2-1; D gene uncertain. CDR3 length equals 14 residues. Per germline, CDR1 MNHEY and CDR2 SMNVEV (reference sequence). Between the trimmed V and J ends, which lost 2 bases and 7 bases, there was a span of 12 bases. CDR3 nucleotide sequence: TGTGCCAGCAGTTTAATAGAAAGCAGGAATGAGCAGTTCTTC. This translates into CASSLIESRNEQFF.

V gene TRBV6-1 combines with J gene TRBJ2-1, with D perhaps assigned TRBD1 or TRBD2 (6 bases each). Trimming left V 3 bases short and J 6 bases short, with 15 bases between. The CDR3 has 15 residues. Germline V gene lookup returns CDR1 MNHNS and CDR2 SASEGT. The CDR3 loop is CASSEMGGSPNEQFF. The CDR3 DNA sequence: TGTGCCAGCAGTGAGATGGGGGGCAGCCCCAATGAGCAGTTCTTC.

The J gene is TRBJ2-2, the V gene TRBV27; 7 positions agree with TRBD1. The V gene end was trimmed by 3 bases and the J gene end by 0 bases; junction bases not matched to a gene: 1. Germline loops: CDR1 MNHEY, CDR2 SMNVEV (reference sequence). The CDR3 loop spans 15 amino acids. The CDR3 nucleotides read TGTGCCAGCAGTTTCGGACAGGCGAACACCGGGGAGCTGTTTTTT. This encodes CASSFGQANTGELFF.

The chain is built from TRBV30 and TRBJ2-3, with 8 bases identical to TRBD1. CDR1 is GTSNPN and CDR2 is SVGIG in the germline V gene (reference sequence). The CDR3 is 17 residues long. V dropped 4 bases and J dropped 9; count of bases not matched to a gene: 21. CDR3 bases: TGTGCCTGGAAGGACAGGGTCTTTGGGGCCAACCATGGGACGCAGTATTTT. This gives the protein CAWKDRVFGANHGTQYF.

This sequence joins TRBV9 and TRBJ1-3, with D possibly TRBD1 on 6 matching bases. CDR1 and CDR2 (germline): SGDLS, YYNGEE. V was cut by 3 bases and J by 4 bases, with 11 bases left in between. The CDR3 loop spans 14 amino acids. The CDR3 loop reads CASSAGAQGNTIYF. DNA of the CDR3: TGTGCCAGCAGCGCAGGGGCGCAGGGAAACACCATATATTTT.

V usage is TRBV2 and J usage is TRBJ1-1, with 8 bases aligning to TRBD1. The CDR3 spans 12 residues. The V gene's germline CDR1 is SNHLY and CDR2 FYNNEI. The trim removed 4 bases at V and 6 bases at J, leaving 1 base unmatched. The CDR3 region is CASSGTGSEAFF. The DNA for the CDR3 is TGTGCCAGCAGTGGGACAGGGTCTGAAGCTTTCTTT.

CDR3 DNA sequence: TGTGCCAGCAGCCTGGGACTAGCGGGAGGTATGGGGGAGCTGTTTTTT. Amino acids: CASSLGLAGGMGELFF. V is TRBV5-6 and J is TRBJ2-2, with 15 bases that match TRBD2. The germline V gene encodes CDR1 SGHDT and CDR2 YYEEEE. V was clipped by 4 bases and J by 8 bases; unmatched bases: 6. This CDR3 is 16 amino acids long.

The V and J genes are TRBV6-5 and TRBJ2-2; D tentatively fits TRBD1 or TRBD2 (5 bases each). Trimming removed 8 bases at V and 4 bases at J, with 14 bases between. The CDR3 contains 14 residues. Germline V lookup: CDR1 MNHEY, CDR2 SVGAGI. Written as DNA, the CDR3 is TGTGCCAGCGCCGATCCGGGACCCACCGGGGAGCTGTTTTTT. It is translated as CASADPGPTGELFF.

The V and J genes are TRBV9 and TRBJ1-2; 9 bases match TRBD1. In germline, CDR1 is SGDLS, CDR2 YYNGEE. With 3 bases clipped from V and 8 bases from J, the junction kept 11 bases outside the gene matches. The CDR3 has 15 amino acids. CDR3 amino acids: CASSAGGQGLWGYTF. The CDR3 DNA reads TGTGCCAGCAGCGCGGGGGGACAGGGATTGTGGGGCTACACCTTC.

The rearrangement joins TRBV11-3 to TRBJ1-5; no firm D call. Germline lookup yields CDR1 SGHNT and CDR2 YENEEA. Trimming shortened V by 5 bases and J by 3 bases, and 8 bases separated the two germline ends. The CDR3 runs to 13 residues. CDR3 sequence reads: CASSPTPNQPQHF. The CDR3 bases are TGTGCCAGCAGCCCCACCCCCAATCAGCCCCAGCATTTT. Drawing the rest from reference TRBV11-3 and TRBJ1-5, the complete variable domain is EAGVVQSPRYKIIEKKQPVAFWCNPISGHNTLYWYLQNLGQGPELLIRYENEEAVDDSQLPKDRFSAERLKGVDSTLKIQPAELGDSAVYLCASSPTPNQPQHFGDGTRLSIL.

The chain carries TRBV11-3 and TRBJ1-1; TRBD1 might be the D (5 bases). CDR1 and CDR2 (germline): SGHNT, YENEEA. Trimming stripped 4 bases from V and 1 base from J, with 13 bases between. The CDR3 is 15 amino acids. The CDR3 DNA follows: TGTGCCAGCAGCTCAACTACGCAGGGGAACACTGAAGCTTTCTTT. Encoded protein: CASSSTTQGNTEAFF.

V usage is TRBV30 and J usage is TRBJ2-2, with TRBD1 matching 8 bases. CDR3 size: 15 residues. Germline loops: CDR1 GTSNPN, CDR2 SVGIG (reference sequence). Germline trimming cut 3 bases from V and 3 bases from J; bases unmatched to any gene: 6. The CDR3 reads CAWRGQGADTGELFF. DNA for the CDR3: TGTGCCTGGAGGGGGCAGGGGGCCGACACCGGGGAGCTGTTTTTT.

The chain joins TRBV5-1 to TRBJ2-5, with 9 bases fitting TRBD1. After removal of 0 bases from V and 4 bases from J, the junction contained 4 bases not matched to a gene. Germline CDR1 and CDR2: SGHRS and YFSETQ. The CDR3 is made up of 15 amino acids. The CDR3 sequence is CASSLDRGRSETQYF. CDR3 coding DNA: TGCGCCAGCAGCTTGGACAGGGGGCGATCAGAGACCCAGTACTTC.

V is TRBV5-1 and J is TRBJ1-3; 12 bases line up with TRBD1. J lost 3 bases, V lost 3 bases, and 7 bases had no gene match. The CDR3 has 17 amino acids. Germline values: CDR1 SGHRS, CDR2 YFSETQ. For the CDR3, the DNA is TGCGCCAGCAGCTCGATGGGGACAGGGGGCCGTGGAAACACCATATATTTT. Translation gives CASSSMGTGGRGNTIYF.

In this sample, this clone turned up once. This sequence joins TRBV12-5 and TRBJ1-2; 7 nucleotides line up with TRBD1. Trimming removed 6 bases from V and 4 bases from J; junction bases left unmatched: 8. This CDR3 region has 14 residues. Looked up from germline, CDR1 is LGHNT and CDR2 is FRNRAP. The chain's CDR3 is CASGPGQAFYGYTF. The CDR3, as DNA: TGTGCTAGTGGCCCTGGACAGGCCTTCTATGGCTACACCTTC. The whole variable domain, remainder taken from reference TRBV12-5 and TRBJ1-2, is DARVTQTPRHKVTEMGQEVTMRCQPILGHNTVFWYRQTMMQGLELLAYFRNRAPLDDSGMPKDRFSAEMPDATLATLKIQPSEPRDSAVYFCASGPGQAFYGYTFGSGTRLTVV.

The DNA of the CDR3 is TGTGCCAGCAGCTTGAAGGGGGAGGAGACCCAGTACTTC. This sequence encodes CASSLKGEETQYF. This rearrangement joins TRBV5-4 to TRBJ2-5, with a tentative D call TRBD1 (6 bases). V dropped 1 base and J dropped 5 bases, with 9 bases sitting between them. The CDR3 runs 13 residues. Germline V gene data show CDR1 as SGHNT and CDR2 as YYREEE (reference sequence).

The V and J genes are TRBV25-1 and TRBJ1-1; D possibly corresponds to TRBD1 (6 bases). Germline lookup yields CDR1 MGHDK and CDR2 SYGVNS. Trimming cost V 8 bases and J 11 bases, with 12 bases left between them. This CDR3 contains 10 residues. The CDR3 protein is CASQGQYAFF. As DNA, the CDR3 is TGTGCCAGCCAAGGACAGTACGCTTTCTTT.